This T cell receptor (beta chain) is from a study of shared clonotypes between healthy human individuals. Across the whole study: Used for every donor were three CD4 naive, three CD4 memory, two CD8 naive and one CD8 memory plate. Study-wide findings and caveats: Shared across a few donors were about 4.8% of the naive CD4 clonotypes.

Roughly 200 ng DNA, 30,000 or so T cell genomes, went into each sorted-subset replicate PCR. Profiled with immunoSEQ multiplex PCR; TCRdb holds only in-frame clones, not every one. This sample yields about 1.1 million clones, of which about 80% are seen a single time; around 0.6% belongs to the top ten. It was into CD45RA+ naive and CD45RA-negative memory subsets that the CD4+ cells were split. CDR1 is SGHTA and CDR2 is FQGNSA in the germline V gene. This CDR3 is built from 14 residues. Points on this clone: Its antigen is undetermined. At one of its ends the junction is not consistent with the germline gene, which may arise from a read error.

The source is a man aged 18-30 years in good health. Some clones in this sample may be carry-over from other donors' samples. V usage is TRBV7-2 and J usage is TRBJ2-1; 12 bases align to TRBD2. Sequenced material: memory CD4+ T cells from PBMCs. The subset was: CD45RA-negative fraction. The CDR3 spells CASSLAGGNNEQFF. As DNA, the CDR3 is TGTGCCAGCAGCCTAGCGGGAGGGAACAATGAGCAGTTCTTC.